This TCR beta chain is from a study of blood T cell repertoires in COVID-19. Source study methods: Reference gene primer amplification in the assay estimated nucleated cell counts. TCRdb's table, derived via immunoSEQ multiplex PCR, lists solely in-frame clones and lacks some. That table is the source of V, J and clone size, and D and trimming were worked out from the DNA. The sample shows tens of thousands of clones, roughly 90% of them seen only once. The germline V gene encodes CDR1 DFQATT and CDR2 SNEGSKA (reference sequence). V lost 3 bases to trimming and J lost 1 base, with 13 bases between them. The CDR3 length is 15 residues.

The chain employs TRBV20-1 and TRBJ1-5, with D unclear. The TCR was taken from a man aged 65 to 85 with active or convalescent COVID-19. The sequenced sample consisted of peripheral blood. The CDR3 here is CSASPGIASNQPQHF. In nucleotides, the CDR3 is TGCAGTGCTAGTCCGGGTATTGCGAGCAATCAGCCCCAGCATTTT.